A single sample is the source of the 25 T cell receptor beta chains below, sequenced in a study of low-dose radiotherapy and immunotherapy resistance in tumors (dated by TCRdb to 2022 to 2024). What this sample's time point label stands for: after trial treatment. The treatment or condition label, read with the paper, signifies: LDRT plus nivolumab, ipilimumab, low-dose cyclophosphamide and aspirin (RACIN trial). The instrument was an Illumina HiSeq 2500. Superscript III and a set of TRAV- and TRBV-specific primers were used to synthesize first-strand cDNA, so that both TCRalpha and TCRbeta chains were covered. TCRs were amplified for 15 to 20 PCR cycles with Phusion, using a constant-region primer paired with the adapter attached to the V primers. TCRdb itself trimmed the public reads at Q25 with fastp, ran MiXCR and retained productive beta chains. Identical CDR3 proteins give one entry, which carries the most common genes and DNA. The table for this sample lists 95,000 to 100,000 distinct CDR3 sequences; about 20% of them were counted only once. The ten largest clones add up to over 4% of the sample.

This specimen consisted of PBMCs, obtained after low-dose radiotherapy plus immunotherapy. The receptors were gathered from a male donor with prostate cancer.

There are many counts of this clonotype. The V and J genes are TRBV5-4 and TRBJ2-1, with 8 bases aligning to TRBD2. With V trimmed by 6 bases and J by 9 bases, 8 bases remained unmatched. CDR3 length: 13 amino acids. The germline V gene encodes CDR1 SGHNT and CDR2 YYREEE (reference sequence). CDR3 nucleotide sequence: TGTGCCAGCACCGGCGGGGGGACGGGTGAGCAGTTCTTC. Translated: CASTGGGTGEQFF.

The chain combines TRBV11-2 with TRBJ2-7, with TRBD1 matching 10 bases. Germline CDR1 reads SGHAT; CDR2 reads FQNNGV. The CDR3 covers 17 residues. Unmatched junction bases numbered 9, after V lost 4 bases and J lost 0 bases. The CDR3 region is CASSSGDRGFSSYEQYF. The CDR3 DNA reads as TGTGCCAGCAGCTCAGGGGACAGGGGCTTCAGCTCCTACGAGCAGTACTTC.

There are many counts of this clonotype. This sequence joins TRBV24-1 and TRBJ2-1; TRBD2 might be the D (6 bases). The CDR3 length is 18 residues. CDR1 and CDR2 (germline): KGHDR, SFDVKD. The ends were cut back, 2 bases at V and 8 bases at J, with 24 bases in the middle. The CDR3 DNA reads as TGTGCCACCAGTGATTCTGGTAGCGGTTCCGACAATATCGATGAGCAGTTCTTC. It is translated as CATSDSGSGSDNIDEQFF.

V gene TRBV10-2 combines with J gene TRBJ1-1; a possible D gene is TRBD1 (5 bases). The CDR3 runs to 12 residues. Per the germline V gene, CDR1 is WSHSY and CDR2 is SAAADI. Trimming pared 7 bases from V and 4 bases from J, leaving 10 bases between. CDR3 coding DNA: TGCGCCAGCATGGCAGGGAGCACTGAAGCTTTCTTT. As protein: CASMAGSTEAFF.

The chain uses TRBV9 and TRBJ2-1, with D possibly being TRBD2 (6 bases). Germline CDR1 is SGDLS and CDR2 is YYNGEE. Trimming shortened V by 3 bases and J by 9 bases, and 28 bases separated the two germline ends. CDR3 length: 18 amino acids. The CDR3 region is CASSALGRPEGERGEQFF. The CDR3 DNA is TGTGCCAGCAGCGCCTTAGGACGTCCGGAGGGAGAAAGGGGTGAGCAGTTCTTC.

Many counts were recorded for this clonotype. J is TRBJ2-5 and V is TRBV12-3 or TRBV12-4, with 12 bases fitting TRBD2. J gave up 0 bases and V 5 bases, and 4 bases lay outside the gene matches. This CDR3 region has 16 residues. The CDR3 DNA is TGTGCCAGCAGTCCTCCTAGCGGGGGGGACCAAGAGACCCAGTACTTC. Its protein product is CASSPPSGGDQETQYF.

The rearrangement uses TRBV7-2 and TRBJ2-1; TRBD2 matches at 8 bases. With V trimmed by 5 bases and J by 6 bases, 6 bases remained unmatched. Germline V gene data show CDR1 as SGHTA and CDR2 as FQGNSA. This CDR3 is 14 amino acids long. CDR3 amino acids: CASSPSGRANEQFF. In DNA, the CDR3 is TGTGCCAGCAGCCCCTCCGGGAGGGCCAATGAGCAGTTCTTC.

CDR3: CASGPSAARNSPLHF. The CDR3 coding sequence is TGTGCTAGTGGTCCCTCAGCGGCAAGAAATTCACCCCTCCACTTT. V gene TRBV12-5 combines with J gene TRBJ1-6, with no clear D. V was clipped by 5 bases and J by 7 bases, with 15 bases between them. This CDR3 comprises 15 residues. Looked up from germline, CDR1 is LGHNT and CDR2 is FRNRAP.

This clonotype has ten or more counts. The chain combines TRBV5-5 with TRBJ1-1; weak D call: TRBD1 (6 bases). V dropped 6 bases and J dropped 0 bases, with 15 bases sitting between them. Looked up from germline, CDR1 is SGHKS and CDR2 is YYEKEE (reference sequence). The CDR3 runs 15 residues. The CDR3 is CASTRRGGMNTEAFF. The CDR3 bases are TGTGCCAGCACCCGAAGGGGGGGTATGAACACTGAAGCTTTCTTT.

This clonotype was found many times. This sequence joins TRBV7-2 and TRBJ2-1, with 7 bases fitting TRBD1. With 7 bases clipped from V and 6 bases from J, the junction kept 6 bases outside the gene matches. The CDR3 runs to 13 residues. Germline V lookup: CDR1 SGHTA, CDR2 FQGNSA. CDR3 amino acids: CASTLGQFNEQFF. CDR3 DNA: TGTGCCAGCACCCTGGGACAGTTCAATGAGCAGTTCTTC. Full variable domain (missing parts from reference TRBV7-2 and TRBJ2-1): GAGVSQSPSNKVTEKGKDVELRCDPISGHTALYWYRQSLGQGLEFLIYFQGNSAPDKSGLPSDRFSAERTGGSVSTLTIQRTQQEDSAVYLCASTLGQFNEQFFGPGTRLTVL.

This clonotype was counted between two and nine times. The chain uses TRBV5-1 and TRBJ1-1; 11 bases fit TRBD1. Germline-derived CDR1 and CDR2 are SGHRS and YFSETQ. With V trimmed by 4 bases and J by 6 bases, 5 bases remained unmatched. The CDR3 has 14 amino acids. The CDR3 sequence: CASSDGQGASEAFF. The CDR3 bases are TGCGCCAGCAGCGATGGACAGGGGGCCTCTGAAGCTTTCTTT.

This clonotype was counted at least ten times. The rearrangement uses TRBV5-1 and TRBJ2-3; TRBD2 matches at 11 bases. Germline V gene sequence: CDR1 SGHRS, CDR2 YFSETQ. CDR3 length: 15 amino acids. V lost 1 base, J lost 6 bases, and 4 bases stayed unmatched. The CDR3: CASSLTSGGEDTQYF. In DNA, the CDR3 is TGCGCCAGCAGCTTGACTAGCGGGGGTGAGGATACGCAGTATTTT.

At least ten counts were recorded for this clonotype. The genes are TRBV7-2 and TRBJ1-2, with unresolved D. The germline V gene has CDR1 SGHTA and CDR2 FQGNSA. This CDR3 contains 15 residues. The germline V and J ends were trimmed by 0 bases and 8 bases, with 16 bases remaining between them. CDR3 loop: CASSLAPLSGAGYTF. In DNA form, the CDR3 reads TGTGCCAGCAGCTTAGCCCCCTTGAGTGGTGCCGGCTACACCTTC.

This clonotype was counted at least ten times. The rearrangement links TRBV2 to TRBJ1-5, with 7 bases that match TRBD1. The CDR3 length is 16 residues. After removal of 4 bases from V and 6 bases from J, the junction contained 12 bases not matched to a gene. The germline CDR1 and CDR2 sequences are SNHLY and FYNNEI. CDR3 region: CASSAQSTGKGQPQHF. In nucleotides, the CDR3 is TGTGCCAGCAGTGCCCAATCGACAGGGAAGGGTCAGCCCCAGCATTTT.

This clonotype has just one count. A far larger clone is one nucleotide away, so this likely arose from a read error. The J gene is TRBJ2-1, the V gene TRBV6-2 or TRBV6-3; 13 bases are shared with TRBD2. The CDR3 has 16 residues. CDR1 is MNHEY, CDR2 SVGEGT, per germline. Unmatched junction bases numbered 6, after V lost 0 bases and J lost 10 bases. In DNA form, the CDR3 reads TGTGCCAGCAGTTACTCCGGACTAGCGGGGGACTACGAGCAGTTCTTC. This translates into CASSYSGLAGDYEQFF.

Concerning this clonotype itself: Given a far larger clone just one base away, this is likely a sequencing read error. CDR3 sequence: CASSYRRAGPFSQETQYF. CDR3 nucleotide sequence: TGTGCCAGCAGCTACCGGCGGGCAGGGCCTTTCTCACAGGAGACCCAGTACTTC. V usage is TRBV2 and J usage is TRBJ2-5, with D possibly called TRBD1 or TRBD2 (5 bases each). V was shortened by 6 bases and J by 5 bases, with 28 bases between the two germline ends. The germline V gene encodes CDR1 SNHLY and CDR2 FYNNEI. This CDR3 has 18 amino acids.

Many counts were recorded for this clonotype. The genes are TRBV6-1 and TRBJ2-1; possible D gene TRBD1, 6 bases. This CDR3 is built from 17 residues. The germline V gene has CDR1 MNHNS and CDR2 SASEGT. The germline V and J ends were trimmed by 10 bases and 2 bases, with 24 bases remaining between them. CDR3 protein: CAITASQTGQAYNEQFF. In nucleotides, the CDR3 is TGTGCCATCACCGCCAGCCAGACGGGACAAGCCTACAATGAGCAGTTCTTC.

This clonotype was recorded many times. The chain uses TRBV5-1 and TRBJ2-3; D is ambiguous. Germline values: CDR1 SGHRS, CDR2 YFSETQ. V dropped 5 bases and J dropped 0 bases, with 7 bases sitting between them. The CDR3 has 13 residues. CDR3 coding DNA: TGCGCCAGCAGTATCCCGAGCACAGATACGCAGTATTTT. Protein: CASSIPSTDTQYF.

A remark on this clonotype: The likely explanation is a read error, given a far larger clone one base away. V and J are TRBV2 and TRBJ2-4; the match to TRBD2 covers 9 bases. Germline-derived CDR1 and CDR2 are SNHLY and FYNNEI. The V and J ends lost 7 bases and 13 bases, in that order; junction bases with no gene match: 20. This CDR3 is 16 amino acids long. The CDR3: CASTPRGRGGGNEQYF. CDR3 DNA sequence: TGTGCCAGCACCCCCCGCGGGCGGGGGGGGGGCAATGAGCAGTACTTC.

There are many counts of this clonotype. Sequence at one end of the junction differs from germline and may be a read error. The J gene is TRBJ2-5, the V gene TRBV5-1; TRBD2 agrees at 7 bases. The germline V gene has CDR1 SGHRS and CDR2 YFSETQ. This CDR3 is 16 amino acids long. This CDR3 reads CASSWPSGNPQETQYF. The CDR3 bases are TGTGCCAGCAGCTGGCCTAGCGGAAACCCACAAGAGACCCAGTACTTC.

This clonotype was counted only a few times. Here the CDR3 DNA reads TGTGCCAGCGGAACGAAAATGATTTCACCCCTCCACTTT. This gives the protein CASGTKMISPLHF. V usage is TRBV6-1 and J usage is TRBJ1-6; D not resolved. The CDR3 extends over 13 amino acids. V lost 8 bases and J lost 9, with 14 bases in between. Per the germline V gene, CDR1 is MNHNS and CDR2 is SASEGT.

The CDR3 nucleotides read TGTGCCAGCAGCCGAGATTGGACTAGCGGGCCCGGGACAGCCTACGAGCAGTACTTC. It translates to CASSRDWTSGPGTAYEQYF. This sequence joins TRBV4-2 and TRBJ2-7, with 11 bases that match TRBD2. J gave up 2 bases and V 4 bases, and 16 bases lay outside the gene matches. This CDR3 region has 19 residues. Germline-derived CDR1 and CDR2 are LGHNA and YNFKEQ.

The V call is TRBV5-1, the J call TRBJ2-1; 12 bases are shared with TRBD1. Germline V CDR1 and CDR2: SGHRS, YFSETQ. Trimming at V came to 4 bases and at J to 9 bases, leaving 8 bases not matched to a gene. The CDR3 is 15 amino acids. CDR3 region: CASSQGQGATSEQFF. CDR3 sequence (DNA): TGCGCCAGCAGCCAGGGACAGGGGGCCACTAGTGAGCAGTTCTTC.

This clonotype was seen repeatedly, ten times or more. The CDR3 DNA sequence: TGTGCCAGCAGCCCCTTTCGCGGCGGGGGAGATACGCAGTATTTT. Protein: CASSPFRGGGDTQYF. The chain is built from TRBV12-3 or TRBV12-4 and TRBJ2-3; 7 nucleotides agree with TRBD2. CDR3 length: 15 amino acids. Losses at the gene ends were 6 bases for V and 5 bases for J; bases not matched to a gene: 11.

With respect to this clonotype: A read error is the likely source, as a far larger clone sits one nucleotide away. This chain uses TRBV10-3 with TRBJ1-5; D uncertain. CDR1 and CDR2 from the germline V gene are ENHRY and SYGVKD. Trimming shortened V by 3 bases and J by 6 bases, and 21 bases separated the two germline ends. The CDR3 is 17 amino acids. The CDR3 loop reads CAISEALSGNWGQPQHF. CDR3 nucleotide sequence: TGTGCCATCAGTGAAGCGCTTTCGGGGAATTGGGGTCAGCCCCAGCATTTT.